These 7 T cell receptor beta chains came from one sample sequenced in a study of T cell changes during pregnancy in multiple sclerosis. This table comes from immunoSEQ multiplex PCR, and its TCRdb copy is limited to in-frame clones, with some not included. The sample includes some 87,000 clones, about 95% of them seen just once. The sample in question was peripheral blood, obtained in the second trimester of pregnancy. These receptors were taken from a female donor with multiple sclerosis, enrolled in a pregnancy study.

This clone was seen more than once but under ten times. The V call is TRBV28, the J call TRBJ1-1; D gene uncertain. The CDR3 contains 14 residues. V was trimmed by 3 bases and J by 1 base, leaving 9 bases between them. The germline CDR1 and CDR2 sequences are MDHEN and SYDVKM. DNA of the CDR3: TGTGCCAGCAGTTTCCTTCGGGGGAACACTGAAGCTTTCTTT. This gives the protein CASSFLRGNTEAFF.

On this clone: Since no conserved phenylalanine or tryptophan closes the CDR3, a read error is the likely cause. The DNA is left out, because the CDR3 cannot be placed on it with certainty; the CDR3 is given as TCRdb lists it. This CDR3 reads CASSVILGGPC. This chain connects TRBV9 to TRBJ1-1; the D segment call TRBD1 is taken from the table without a DNA check. Germline CDR1 is SGDLS and CDR2 is YYNGEE. The CDR3 sequence runs 11 residues, both termini included.

V usage is TRBV11-2 and J usage is TRBJ2-3, with D perhaps matching TRBD1 (6 bases). V was trimmed by 4 bases and J by 6 bases, leaving 23 bases between them. CDR1 is SGHAT, CDR2 FQNNGV, per germline. The CDR3 has 17 amino acids. The CDR3 here is CASSYVAQGQRADTQYF. CDR3 bases: TGTGCCAGCAGCTATGTGGCCCAGGGGCAAAGGGCGGATACGCAGTATTTT.

This rearrangement joins TRBV19 to TRBJ2-7; a possible D gene is TRBD2 (6 bases). This CDR3 comprises 13 residues. Germline V gene sequence: CDR1 LNHDA, CDR2 SQIVND (reference sequence). The V and J ends lost 5 bases and 3 bases respectively, with 11 bases between them. The CDR3, as DNA: TGTGCCAGTAGTCGCGGGACGTTCTACGAGCAGTACTTC. Its protein is CASSRGTFYEQYF.

The J gene is TRBJ1-1, the V gene TRBV5-6, with 10 bases that match TRBD1. The CDR3 is 13 residues long. The junction had 3 bases not matched to a gene; V was cut back by 5 bases and J by 5 bases. From germline, CDR1 is SGHDT and CDR2 YYEEEE. The DNA for the CDR3 is TGTGCCAGCAGGGGGACAGGGGAAACTGAAGCTTTCTTT. Protein: CASRGTGETEAFF.

V gene TRBV6-1 combines with J gene TRBJ2-1; D perhaps matches TRBD2 (5 bases). Germline loops: CDR1 MNHNS, CDR2 SASEGT. CDR3 length: 13 residues. The V gene lost 6 bases and the J gene lost 7 bases, with 13 bases spanning the gap. Here the CDR3 DNA reads TGTGCCAGCAGGAATAGTGGGGAGAATGAGCAGTTCTTC. This translates into CASRNSGENEQFF.

This sequence joins TRBV9 and TRBJ2-7; D is perhaps TRBD2 (6 bases). Germline V gene sequence: CDR1 SGDLS, CDR2 YYNGEE. CDR3 length equals 16 residues. Trimming took off 1 base at V and 2 bases at J, with 16 bases between the two ends. The CDR3 DNA is TGTGCCAGCAGCGTATCCCTATCGGGAGAGGCCTACGAGCAGTACTTC. Translated, it gives CASSVSLSGEAYEQYF.